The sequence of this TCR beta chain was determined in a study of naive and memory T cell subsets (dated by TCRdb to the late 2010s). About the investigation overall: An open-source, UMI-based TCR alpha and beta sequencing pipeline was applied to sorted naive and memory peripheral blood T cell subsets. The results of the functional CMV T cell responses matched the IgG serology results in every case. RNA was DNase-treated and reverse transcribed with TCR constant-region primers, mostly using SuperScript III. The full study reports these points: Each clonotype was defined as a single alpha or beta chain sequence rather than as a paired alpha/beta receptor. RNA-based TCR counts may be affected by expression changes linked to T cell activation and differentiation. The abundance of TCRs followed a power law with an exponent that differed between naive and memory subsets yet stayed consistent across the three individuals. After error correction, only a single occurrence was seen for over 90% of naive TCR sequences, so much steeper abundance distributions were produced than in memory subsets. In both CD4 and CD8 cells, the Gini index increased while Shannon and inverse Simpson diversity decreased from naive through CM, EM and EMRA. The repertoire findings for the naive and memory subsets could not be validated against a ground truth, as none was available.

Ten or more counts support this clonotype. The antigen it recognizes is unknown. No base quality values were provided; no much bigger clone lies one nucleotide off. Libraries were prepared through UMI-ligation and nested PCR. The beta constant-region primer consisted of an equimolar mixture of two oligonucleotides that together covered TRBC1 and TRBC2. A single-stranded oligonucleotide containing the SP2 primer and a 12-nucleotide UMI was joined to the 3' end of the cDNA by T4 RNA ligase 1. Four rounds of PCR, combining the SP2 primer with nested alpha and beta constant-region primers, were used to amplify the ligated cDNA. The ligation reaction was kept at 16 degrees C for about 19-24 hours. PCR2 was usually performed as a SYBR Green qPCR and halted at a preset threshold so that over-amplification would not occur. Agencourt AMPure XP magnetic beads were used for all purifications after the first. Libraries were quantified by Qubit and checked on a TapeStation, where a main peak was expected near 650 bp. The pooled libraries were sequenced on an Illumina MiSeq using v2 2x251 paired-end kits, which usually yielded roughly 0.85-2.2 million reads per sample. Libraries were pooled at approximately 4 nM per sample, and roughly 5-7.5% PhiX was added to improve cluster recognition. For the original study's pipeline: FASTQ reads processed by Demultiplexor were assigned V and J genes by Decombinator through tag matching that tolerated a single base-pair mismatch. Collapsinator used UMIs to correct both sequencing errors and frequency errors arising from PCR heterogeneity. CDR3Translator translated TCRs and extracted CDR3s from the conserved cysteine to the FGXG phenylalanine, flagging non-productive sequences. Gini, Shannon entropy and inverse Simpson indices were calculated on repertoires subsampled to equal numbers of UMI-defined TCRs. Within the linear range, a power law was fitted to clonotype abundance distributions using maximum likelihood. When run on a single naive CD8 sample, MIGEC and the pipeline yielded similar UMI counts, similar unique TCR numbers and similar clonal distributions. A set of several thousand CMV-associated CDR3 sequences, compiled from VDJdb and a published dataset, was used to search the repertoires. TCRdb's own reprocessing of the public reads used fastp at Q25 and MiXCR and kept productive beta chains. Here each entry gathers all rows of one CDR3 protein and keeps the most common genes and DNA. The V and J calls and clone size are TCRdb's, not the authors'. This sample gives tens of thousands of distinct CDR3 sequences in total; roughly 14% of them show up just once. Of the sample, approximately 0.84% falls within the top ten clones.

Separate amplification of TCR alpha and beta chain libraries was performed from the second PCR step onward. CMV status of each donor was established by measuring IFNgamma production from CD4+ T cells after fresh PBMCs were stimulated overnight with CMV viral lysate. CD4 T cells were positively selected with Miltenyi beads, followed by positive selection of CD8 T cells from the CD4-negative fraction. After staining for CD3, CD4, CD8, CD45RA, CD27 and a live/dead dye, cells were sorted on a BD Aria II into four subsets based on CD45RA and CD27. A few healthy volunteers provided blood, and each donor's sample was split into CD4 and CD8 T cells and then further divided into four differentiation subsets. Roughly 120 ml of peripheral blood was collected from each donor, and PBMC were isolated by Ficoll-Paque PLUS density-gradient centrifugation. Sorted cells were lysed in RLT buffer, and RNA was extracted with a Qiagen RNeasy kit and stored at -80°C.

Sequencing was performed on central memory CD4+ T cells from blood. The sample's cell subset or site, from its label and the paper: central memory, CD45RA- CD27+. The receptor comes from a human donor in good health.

The DNA sequence is as follows: TGTGCCAGCAGCTTGACTAGCGGGAGCGGACCGGAGACCCAGTACTTC. It is translated as CASSLTSGSGPETQYF. The rearrangement combines TRBV7-2 with TRBJ2-5; 12 middle bases align to TRBD2. The CDR3, cysteine through phenylalanine, is 16 amino acids long. The read is trimmed to its CDR3 DNA, 48 bases read in frame from base 1. The germline V gene yields SGHTA for CDR1 and FQGNSA for CDR2. V ends up 3 bases short and J 5 bases short, with an unmatched junction base count of 7.